This T cell receptor beta chain was identified in a study of T-cell memory formation after mild COVID-19. Whole-study findings and limits: Clones that contracted from day 15 to 85 were balanced CD4/CD8, while later expanders leaned CD4+.

In the case of this clonotype: Its antigen is not known.

Trimming pared 1 base from V and 6 bases from J, leaving 13 bases between. Germline V CDR1 and CDR2: DFQATT, SNEGSKA (reference sequence). The CDR3 is made up of 13 amino acids. TCRdb reprocessed the 5' RACE reads via MiXCR and lists one record per CDR3 protein. The sample yields some 600,000 distinct CDR3 sequences, approximately 15% seen once. This receptor was obtained from an adult woman who had mild COVID-19 (a few samples of this study predate the infection). Cell type and time point are not known. This sequence joins TRBV20-1 and TRBJ2-7; D is perhaps TRBD2 (6 bases). The sample taken for sequencing was PBMCs or a T cell subset sorted from them (not recorded which). In DNA form, the CDR3 reads TGCAGTGCTAGAGTCGGGCCGGGGGTCGAGCAGTACTTC. Encoded protein: CSARVGPGVEQYF.